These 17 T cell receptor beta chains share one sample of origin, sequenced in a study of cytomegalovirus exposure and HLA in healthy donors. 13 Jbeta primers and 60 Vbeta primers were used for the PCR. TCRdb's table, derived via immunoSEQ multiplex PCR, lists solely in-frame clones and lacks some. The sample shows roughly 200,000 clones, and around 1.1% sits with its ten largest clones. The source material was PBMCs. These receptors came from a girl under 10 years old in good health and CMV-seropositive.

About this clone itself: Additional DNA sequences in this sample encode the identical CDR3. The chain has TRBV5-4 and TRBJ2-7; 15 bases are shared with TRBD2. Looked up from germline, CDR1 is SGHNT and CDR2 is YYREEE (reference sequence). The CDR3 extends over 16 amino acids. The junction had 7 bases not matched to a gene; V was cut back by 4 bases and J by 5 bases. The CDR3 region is CASSQGLAGGRDEQYF. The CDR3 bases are TGTGCCAGCAGCCAAGGACTAGCGGGGGGGAGAGACGAGCAGTACTTC.

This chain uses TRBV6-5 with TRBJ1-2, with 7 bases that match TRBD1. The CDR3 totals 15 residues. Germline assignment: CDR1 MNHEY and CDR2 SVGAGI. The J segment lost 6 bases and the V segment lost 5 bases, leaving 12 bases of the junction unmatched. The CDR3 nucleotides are TGTGCCAGCAGTAAATCCTCGACAGGGTCCCATGGCTACACCTTC. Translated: CASSKSSTGSHGYTF.

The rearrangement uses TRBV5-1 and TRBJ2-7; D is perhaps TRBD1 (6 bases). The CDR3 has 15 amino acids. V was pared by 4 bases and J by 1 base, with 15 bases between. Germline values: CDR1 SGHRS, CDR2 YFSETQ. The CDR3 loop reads CASSPVQGPSYEQYF. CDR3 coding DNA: TGCGCCAGCAGCCCCGTACAGGGCCCTTCCTACGAGCAGTACTTC.

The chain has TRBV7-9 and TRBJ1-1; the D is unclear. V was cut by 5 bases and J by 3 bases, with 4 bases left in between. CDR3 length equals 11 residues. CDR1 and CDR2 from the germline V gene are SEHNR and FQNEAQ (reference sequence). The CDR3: CASSQYTEAFF. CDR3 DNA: TGTGCCAGCAGCCAGTACACTGAAGCTTTCTTT.

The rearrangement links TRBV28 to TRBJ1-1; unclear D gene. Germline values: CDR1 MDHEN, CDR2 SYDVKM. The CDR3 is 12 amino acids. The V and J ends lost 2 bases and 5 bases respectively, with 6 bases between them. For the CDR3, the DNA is TGTGCCAGCAGTTTACCGGGGACTGAAGCTTTCTTT. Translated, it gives CASSLPGTEAFF.

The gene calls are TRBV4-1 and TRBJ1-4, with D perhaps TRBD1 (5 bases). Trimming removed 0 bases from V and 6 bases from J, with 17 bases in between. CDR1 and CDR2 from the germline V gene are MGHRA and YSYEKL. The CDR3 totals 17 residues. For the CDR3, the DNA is TGCGCCAGCAGCCAAGAAAGGAGGGGAGAGACACATGAAAAACTGTTTTTT. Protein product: CASSQERRGETHEKLFF.

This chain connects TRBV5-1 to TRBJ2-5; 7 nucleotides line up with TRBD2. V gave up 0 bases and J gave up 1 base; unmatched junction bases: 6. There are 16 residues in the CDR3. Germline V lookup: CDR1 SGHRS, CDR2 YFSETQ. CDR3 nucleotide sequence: TGCGCCAGCAGCTTGGCCAGGCTAGCGGTCCAAGAGACCCAGTACTTC. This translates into CASSLARLAVQETQYF.

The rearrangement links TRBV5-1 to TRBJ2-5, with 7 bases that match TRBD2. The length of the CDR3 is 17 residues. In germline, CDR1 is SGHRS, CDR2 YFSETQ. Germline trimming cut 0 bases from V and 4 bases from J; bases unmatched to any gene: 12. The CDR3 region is CASSLAGGRGRIETQYF. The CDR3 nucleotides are TGCGCCAGCAGCTTGGCCGGCGGGAGAGGACGAATAGAGACCCAGTACTTC.

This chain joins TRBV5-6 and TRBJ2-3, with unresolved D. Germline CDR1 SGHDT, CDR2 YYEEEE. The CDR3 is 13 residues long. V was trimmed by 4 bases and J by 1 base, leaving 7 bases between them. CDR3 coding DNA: TGTGCCAGCAGCAAAGTAGGCACAGATACGCAGTATTTT. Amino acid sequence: CASSKVGTDTQYF.

This CDR3 reads CASSLEGQIYSNQPQHF. Written as DNA, the CDR3 is TGTGCCAGCAGCTTAGAGGGACAAATTTATAGCAATCAGCCCCAGCATTTT. The chain has TRBV7-8 and TRBJ1-5; maybe TRBD1 (6 bases). Germline lookup yields CDR1 SGHVS and CDR2 FQNEAQ. The V gene lost 1 base and the J gene lost 0 bases, with 13 bases spanning the gap. The CDR3 sequence is 17 residues long.

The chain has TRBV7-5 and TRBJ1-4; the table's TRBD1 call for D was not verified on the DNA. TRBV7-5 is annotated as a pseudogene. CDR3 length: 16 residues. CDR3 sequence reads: CVRSLRTGGDNEKLFF. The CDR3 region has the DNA TGTGTCAGAAGCCTCAGGACAGGGGGGGATAATGAAAAACTGTTTTTT.

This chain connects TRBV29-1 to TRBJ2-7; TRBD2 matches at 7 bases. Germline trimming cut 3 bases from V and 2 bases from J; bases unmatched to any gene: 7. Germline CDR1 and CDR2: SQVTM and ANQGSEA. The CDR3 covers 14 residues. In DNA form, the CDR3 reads TGCAGCGTTGAGGTAGCGGGCCGCGCCTACGAGCAGTACTTC. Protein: CSVEVAGRAYEQYF.

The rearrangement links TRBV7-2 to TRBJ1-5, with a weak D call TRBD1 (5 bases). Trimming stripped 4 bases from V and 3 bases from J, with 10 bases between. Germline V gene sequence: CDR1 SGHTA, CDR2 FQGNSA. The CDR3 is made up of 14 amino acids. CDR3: CASSSDRINQPQHF. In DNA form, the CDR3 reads TGTGCCAGCAGCTCAGACAGAATCAATCAGCCCCAGCATTTT.

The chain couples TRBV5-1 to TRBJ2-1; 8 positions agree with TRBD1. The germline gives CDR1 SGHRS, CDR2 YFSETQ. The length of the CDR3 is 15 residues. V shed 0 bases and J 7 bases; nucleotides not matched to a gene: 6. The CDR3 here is CASSLGQGAFNEQFF. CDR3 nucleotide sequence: TGCGCCAGCAGCTTGGGTCAGGGGGCCTTTAATGAGCAGTTCTTC.

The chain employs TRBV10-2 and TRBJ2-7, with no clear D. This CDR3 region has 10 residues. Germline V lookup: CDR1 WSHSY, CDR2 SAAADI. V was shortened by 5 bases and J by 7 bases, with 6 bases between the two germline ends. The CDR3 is CASSLEEQYF. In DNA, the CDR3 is TGCGCCAGCAGTTTAGAGGAGCAGTACTTC.

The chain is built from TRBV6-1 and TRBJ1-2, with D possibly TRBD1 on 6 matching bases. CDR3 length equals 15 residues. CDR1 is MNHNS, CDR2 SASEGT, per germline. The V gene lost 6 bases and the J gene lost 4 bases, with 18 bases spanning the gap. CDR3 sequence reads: CASSPTGGAAYGYTF. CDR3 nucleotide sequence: TGTGCCAGCAGCCCCACCGGGGGGGCGGCCTATGGCTACACCTTC.

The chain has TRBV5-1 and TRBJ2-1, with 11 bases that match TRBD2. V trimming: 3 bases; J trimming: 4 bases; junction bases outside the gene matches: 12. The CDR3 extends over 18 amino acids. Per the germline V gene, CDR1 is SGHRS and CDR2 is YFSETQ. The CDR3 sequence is CASSYFSTSGRPYNEQFF. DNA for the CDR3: TGCGCCAGCAGCTATTTTTCTACTAGCGGGAGACCTTACAATGAGCAGTTCTTC.